This T cell receptor beta chain is drawn from a study of shared T cell receptors in the human thymus (dated by TCRdb to about 2021). Looking at the study overall: The study investigated the way shared, self-reactive T-cell receptor alpha chains are produced in the human thymus.

The library was made by the immunoSEQ multiplex PCR assay. As stored in TCRdb, this immuneACCESS dataset retains in-frame rearrangements with V and J assigned. A fraction of the clones does not appear; measured against another copy, unresolved V genes explain less than half of the discrepancy, and the remainder lacks a known reason. In this sample the table shows 650,000 to 950,000 clones, approximately 83% of which occur a single time. The ten largest clones represent about 0.011% of the sample. With respect to this clone: The target of this receptor is not known. No much larger clone exists at a distance of one base, and base qualities are not known.

According to the germline V gene, CDR1 reads SGHVS and CDR2 reads FQNEAQ. The CDR3 sequence holds 15 residues, the cysteine and phenylalanine included. Here the CDR3 DNA is all that survives: 45 bases in frame from base 1. V is shortened by 5 bases, J by 6 bases, and the region joining them spans 17 bases. These data also featured in a second study, about human thymus T cells. That second report states: Donors were immunologically healthy infants undergoing open corrective cardiac surgery for congenital heart defects in Finland. Thymus tissue was obtained as surgical resects removed during corrective cardiac surgery. Usage of V and J gene segments appeared to be biased in both the thymic and the peripheral blood repertoires. According to the related research, thymic TCR repertoires were highly overlapping among unrelated individuals. TCR alpha and beta repertoires from roughly 8 infant thymus samples and four related peripheral blood samples were characterized in the study. The cohort included about 6 male and two female infants, with donor ages spanning 7 to 244 days. After being mechanically released from the tissue, thymocytes were kept at -70 degrees C in pellets of about 9-34 million cells. Genomic DNA was extracted from frozen cell pellets with a QIAsymphony instrument. The immunoSEQ multiplex PCR assay was used to amplify the TCRB and TCRAD loci from a standardized amount of quality-controlled genomic DNA. Amplicons spanned the V(D)J region at a length sufficient to cover the CDR3 and identify V and J genes. The amplicons were sequenced on an Illumina platform via the commercial immunoSEQ service. Primer bias and sequencing errors were corrected using previously described methods, and TCRAD and TCRB definitions followed the IMGT database. Analysis of the repertoires was done with immunoSEQ Analyzer 3.0 and VDJTools and included basic statistics, V/J segment usage, diversity estimates, rarefaction and pairwise overlap. Chao1, ChaoE, Efron-Thisted, Shannon and inverse Simpson indices were used to estimate diversity, which was also estimated on datasets down-sampled to the smallest sample. Repertoire overlap was assessed by strict matching of CDR3 nucleotide sequence, V gene and J gene, and clustering was done by Jaccard-based multidimensional scaling. Thymus samples yielded on average around 850,000 unique TCRB clonotypes, compared with around 84,000 from blood samples.

Sequencing input: thymocytes. The TCR comes from a girl in the first two years of life with a congenital heart defect. Donor details come from another sample of the same person, matched by shared clones. Recombination linked TRBV7-8 to TRBJ1-5; the D gene is perhaps TRBD1, from 5 matching bases. CDR3 protein: CASSLRRTGTQPQHF. The bases read TGTGCCAGCAGCCTCAGGCGTACAGGTACTCAGCCCCAGCATTTT. The full variable domain, with segments outside the CDR3 supplied by the reference TRBV7-8 and TRBJ1-5 proteins, appears as GAGVSQSPRYKVAKRGQDVALRCDPISGHVSLFWYQQALGQGPEFLTYFQNEAQLDKSGLPSDRFFAERPEGSVSTLKIQRTQQEDSAVYLCASSLRRTGTQPQHFGDGTRLSIL.